This T cell receptor beta chain was sequenced in a study of Ad26.COV2.S vaccination and SARS-CoV-2 variants. Indicated treatment: about 20 received Ad26.COV2.S at low or high dose, single or two shots; 5 received placebo; per-sample allocation not given. Day 63 after the first vaccine or placebo injection was the time point for sampling. CDR3 size: 18 residues. Unmatched junction bases numbered 8, after V lost 0 bases and J lost 4 bases. TCRdb's table, derived via immunoSEQ multiplex PCR, lists solely in-frame clones and lacks some. The sample lists 350,000 to 500,000 clones, roughly 91% occurring once.

The chain recombines TRBV23-1 with TRBJ2-2; 10 bases match TRBD2. TRBV23-1 is filed as an ORF, its function uncertain. This material consisted of peripheral blood, taken in a trial of Ad26.COV2.S vaccine versus placebo. The sequence came from a person aged 18-60 years who received the Ad26.COV2.S COVID-19 vaccine or a placebo. The CDR3 coding sequence is TGCGCCAGCAGTCAATCGCCTAGCGGGAGAGGTTTCACCGGGGAGCTGTTTTTT. Amino acids: CASSQSPSGRGFTGELFF.